This is a list of T cell receptor beta chains from one sample in a study of Graves' ophthalmopathy and Graves' hyperthyroidism. TCRdb passed the multiplex PCR reads through MiXCR, listing each CDR3 protein once. Of over a million distinct CDR3 sequences in the sample, 35% to 40% were seen once. Sequenced material: peripheral blood or thyroid tissue (not recorded which). Receptors originate from an adult man with Graves' hyperthyroidism. The CDR3 runs from the conserved cysteine through the conserved F or W. The order of the fields is CDR3 length, D gene, J gene, V gene, clone size, CDR3 protein, CDR3 DNA. The D gene is left open where the match is weak. A row's size may be missing; if present it is once, few, many or a size class.

16 | TRBD2 | TRBJ2-2 | TRBV7-2 | . | CASSTTSGRNTGELFF | TGTGCCAGCAGCACAACTAGCGGGAGGAACACCGGGGAGCTGTTTTTT
12 | . | TRBJ2-5 | TRBV7-9 | few | CASRAGRETQYF | TGTGCCAGCAGGGCAGGACGAGAGACCCAGTACTTC
18 | . | TRBJ1-5 | TRBV29-1 | . | CSVEDQQGGGVGNQPQHF | TGCAGCGTTGAAGATCAACAGGGAGGGGGTGTAGGCAATCAGCCCCAGCATTTT
18 | . | TRBJ1-5 | TRBV10-1 | many | CASRQEGRTENHNQPQHF | TGCGCCAGCAGACAGGAGGGTAGGACAGAAAATCACAATCAGCCCCAGCATTTT
13 | . | TRBJ2-2 | TRBV7-3 | . | CASSLMRLGELFF | TGTGCCAGCAGCTTAATGAGGCTCGGGGAGCTGTTTTTT
18 | TRBD1 | TRBJ1-2 | TRBV7-2 | few | CASSRTGTGSTMTKGYTF | TGTGCCAGCAGCCGAACTGGGACAGGCTCAACGATGACAAAAGGCTACACCTTC
15 | . | TRBJ2-7 | TRBV7-6 | few | CASSLGAHVSYEQYF | TGTGCCAGCAGCTTAGGGGCGCATGTATCCTACGAGCAGTACTTC
13 | . | TRBJ1-5 | TRBV6-6 | few | CASSYSQTQPQHF | TGTGCCAGCAGTTACTCACAAACTCAGCCCCAGCATTTT
13 | TRBD2 | TRBJ2-7 | TRBV7-2 | . | CASSAGGPYEQYF | TGTGCCAGCTCGGCGGGAGGGCCTTACGAGCAGTACTTC
16 | . | TRBJ2-7 | TRBV4-3 | . | CASSQVGRLELDEQYF | TGCGCCAGCAGCCAAGTTGGCCGCTTGGAACTGGACGAGCAGTACTTC
15 | TRBD1 | TRBJ1-2 | TRBV4-3 | many | CASSQVGQAVYGYTF | TGCGCCAGCAGCCAAGTGGGACAGGCGGTCTATGGCTACACCTTC
14 | . | TRBJ2-7 | TRBV5-4 | . | CASSSGRNLHEQYF | TGTGCCAGCAGTTCCGGACGGAACCTCCACGAGCAGTACTTC
15 | TRBD1 | TRBJ1-2 | TRBV5-1 | . | CASSDPGQGANGYTF | TGCGCCAGCAGCGATCCGGGACAGGGGGCGAATGGCTACACCTTC
15 | . | TRBJ1-3 | TRBV7-9 | . | CASRQEGGAGNTIYF | TGTGCCAGCAGGCAGGAAGGGGGGGCTGGAAACACCATATATTTT
13 | . | TRBJ1-1 | TRBV12-3/TRBV12-4 | many | CASSLRQGGEAFF | TGTGCCAGCAGTTTACGTCAGGGTGGGGAAGCTTTCTTT
15 | . | TRBJ2-7 | TRBV25-1 | . | CASSQLSLSSYEQYF | TGTGCCAGCAGTCAATTGAGCCTCAGCTCCTACGAGCAGTACTTC
14 | TRBD2 | TRBJ2-7 | TRBV6-5 | . | CASAMVSGTYEQYF | TGTGCCAGCGCTATGGTTAGCGGGACCTACGAGCAGTACTTC
17 | . | TRBJ2-5 | TRBV3-1 | . | CASSSQSGRLDQETQYF | TGTGCCAGCAGCAGTCAAAGCGGCCGACTAGACCAAGAGACCCAGTACTTC
17 | . | TRBJ2-2 | TRBV6-5 | few | CASSFRSGGPVTGELFF | TGTGCCAGCAGTTTCCGGAGTGGAGGTCCGGTCACCGGGGAGCTGTTTTTT
14 | TRBD1 | TRBJ2-7 | TRBV19 | few | CASSIQGAGDEQYF | TGTGCCAGTAGTATCCAGGGGGCGGGCGACGAGCAGTACTTC
11 | . | TRBJ2-7 | TRBV6-1 | many | CASRMTHQQYF | TGTGCCAGCAGGATGACCCACCAGCAGTACTTC
17 | TRBD2 | TRBJ2-6 | TRBV7-8 | few | CASRITSGRTGANVLTF | TGTGCCAGCAGAATCACTAGCGGGAGGACTGGGGCCAACGTCCTGACTTTC
14 | . | TRBJ2-7 | TRBV7-8 | many | CASSLDPSFYEQYF | TGTGCCAGCAGCTTAGATCCTAGCTTTTACGAGCAGTACTTC
12 | TRBD1 | TRBJ1-1 | TRBV3-1 | few | CASSQGDRGAFF | TGTGCCAGCAGCCAAGGGGACAGGGGAGCTTTCTTT
15 | TRBD1 | TRBJ2-5 | TRBV29-1 | many | CSVAMWTGGQETQYF | TGCAGCGTGGCCATGTGGACAGGGGGCCAAGAGACCCAGTACTTC
14 | TRBD1 | TRBJ2-7 | TRBV13 | many | CASSPTGQGREQYF | TGTGCCAGCAGCCCGACGGGACAGGGACGCGAGCAGTACTTC
13 | . | TRBJ1-5 | TRBV20-1 | . | CSARERGGQPQHF | TGCAGTGCTAGGGAAAGGGGTGGCCAGCCCCAGCATTTT
8 | . | TRBJ1-2 | TRBV10-3 | . | CAIGGYTF | TGTGCCATCGGTGGTTACACCTTC
15 | . | TRBJ1-5 | TRBV7-8 | . | CASSVVAGSTDTQHF | TGTGCCAGCAGCGTAGTAGCGGGGTCGACAGATACGCAGCATTTT
14 | . | TRBJ1-2 | TRBV7-2 | many | CASSFRQGLYGYTF | TGTGCCAGCAGCTTCAGGCAGGGGCTCTATGGCTACACCTTC
15 | TRBD1 | TRBJ2-7 | TRBV9 | few | CASSVAGGPSNEQYF | TGTGCCAGCAGCGTCGCAGGGGGACCCTCCAACGAGCAGTACTTC
15 | . | TRBJ2-7 | TRBV7-9 | many | CASTSTGGAGYEQYF | TGTGCCAGCACCTCGACCGGCGGGGCAGGGTACGAGCAGTACTTC
16 | . | TRBJ2-7 | TRBV7-2 | many | CASSLVSGWNTYEQYF | TGTGCCAGCAGCTTAGTGAGCGGGTGGAACACCTACGAGCAGTACTTC
15 | . | TRBJ2-7 | TRBV10-3 | . | CAISDSGLDQPQQYF | TGTGCCATCAGTGATTCAGGATTAGATCAGCCCCAGCAGTACTTC
16 | . | TRBJ2-2 | TRBV20-1 | . | CSASMGEGGHTGELFF | TGCAGTGCTAGTATGGGTGAAGGGGGGCACACCGGGGAGCTGTTTTTT
14 | TRBD1 | TRBJ1-5 | TRBV10-3 | many | CAISGTGDNQPQHF | TGTGCCATCAGCGGGACAGGGGACAATCAGCCCCAGCATTTT
15 | TRBD1 | TRBJ1-1 | TRBV12-3/TRBV12-4 | few | CASSLPGTGVTEAFF | TGTGCCAGCAGTCTACCCGGGACAGGGGTCACTGAAGCTTTCTTT
13 | . | TRBJ1-2 | TRBV27 | . | CASSLGHSYGYTF | TGTGCCAGCAGTTTAGGACACTCCTATGGCTACACCTTC
13 | . | TRBJ1-2 | TRBV19 | many | CAVQGPDHTGYTF | TGTGCCGTCCAGGGGCCGGACCATACGGGCTACACCTTC
15 | . | TRBJ2-2 | TRBV7-6 | . | CASSDPGALGWELFF | TGTGCCAGCAGTGACCCCGGGGCCCTAGGATGGGAGCTGTTTTTT
14 | . | TRBJ1-2 | TRBV9 | many | CASTVGGASDRYTF | TGTGCCAGCACCGTAGGAGGGGCCTCGGATCGCTACACCTTC
18 | TRBD1 | TRBJ1-2 | TRBV12-3/TRBV12-4 | . | CASSLAAGTGGRALGYTF | TGTGCCAGCAGTTTGGCAGCCGGGACAGGGGGTAGGGCTCTTGGCTACACCTTC
14 | . | TRBJ2-6 | TRBV5-1 | . | CASSLYAGANVLTF | TGTGCCAGCAGCTTGTACGCAGGGGCCAACGTCCTGACTTTC
15 | . | TRBJ2-2 | TRBV29-1 | many | CSVEGPGQNTGELFF | TGCAGCGTTGAAGGTCCGGGACAGAACACCGGGGAGCTGTTTTTT
14 | TRBD1 | TRBJ2-5 | TRBV2 | . | CASSVGQGSETQYF | TGTGCCAGCTCAGTAGGACAGGGTTCGGAGACCCAGTACTTC
14 | . | TRBJ1-6 | TRBV27 | . | CASSFGRESYPLHF | TGTGCCAGCAGTTTTGGGAGGGAATCCTATCCCCTCCACTTT
17 | TRBD1 | TRBJ2-2 | TRBV9 | . | CASSQPLRGRGTGELFF | TGTGCCAGCAGCCAGCCTCTCAGGGGGCGCGGAACCGGGGAGCTGTTTTTT
15 | TRBD2 | TRBJ2-3 | TRBV7-9 | once | CASSLSSGGADTQYF | TGTGCCAGCAGCTTGTCTAGCGGGGGGGCAGATACGCAGTATTTT
13 | . | TRBJ2-5 | TRBV10-3 | few | CASGGGRLETQYF | TGTGCCAGCGGGGGCGGCCGACTAGAGACCCAGTACTTC
12 | TRBD1 | TRBJ1-1 | TRBV10-2 | once | CASSDSQGRAFF | TGCGCCAGCAGTGACTCACAGGGGCGAGCTTTCTTT
13 | . | TRBJ2-7 | TRBV25-1 | . | CASKRGSSYEQYF | TGTGCCAGCAAACGCGGCAGCTCCTACGAGCAGTACTTC
13 | TRBD1 | TRBJ2-7 | TRBV6-6 | many | CATQGARDYWQYF | TGTGCCACTCAGGGGGCTCGGGATTACTGGCAGTACTTC
16 | TRBD1 | TRBJ1-2 | TRBV20-1 | . | CSARVPGQGLVGGYTF | TGCAGTGCTAGAGTTCCGGGACAGGGACTCGTAGGTGGCTACACCTTC
14 | . | TRBJ2-2 | TRBV7-6 | many | CASSLVGETGELFF | TGTGCCAGCAGCTTAGTGGGAGAGACCGGGGAGCTGTTTTTT
15 | . | TRBJ2-7 | TRBV5-8 | few | CASSSGPLPIGEQYF | TGTGCCAGCAGCTCGGGGCCACTACCCATAGGGGAGCAGTACTTC
15 | . | TRBJ1-3 | TRBV29-1 | . | CSGVRGTSSGNTIYF | TGCAGCGGTGTACGGGGGACGAGCTCTGGAAACACCATATATTTT
10 | . | TRBJ1-2 | TRBV19 | many | CAPTREGYTF | TGTGCCCCTACGCGGGAGGGCTACACCTTC
11 | . | TRBJ1-1 | TRBV5-1 | many | CASRLEGSAFF | TGCGCCAGCAGGCTTGAGGGGAGTGCTTTCTTT
15 | . | TRBJ2-7 | TRBV12-3/TRBV12-4 | . | CASTDNPPYLYEQYF | TGTGCCAGCACCGATAACCCACCCTACTTATACGAGCAGTACTTC